The clone carrying this TCR beta chain has only one observation. Antigen: not known. This CDR3 region has 21 residues. Trimming removed 0 bases at V and 3 bases at J, with 26 bases between. Germline V gene data show CDR1 as LGHNA and CDR2 as YSLEER. The data derive from a study of shared clonotypes between healthy human individuals. Study outcomes and limitations: Sampling covered blood only; tissue repertoires likely differ. When compared with the clonotypes that were shared by all four sorted-subset donors, the non-shared clonotypes turned out to have lower generation probabilities.

Profiling relied on immunoSEQ multiplex PCR, and the TCRdb table lists in-frame clones only, not all of them. The table lists about 980,000 clones, more than 75% of them singletons. Sequencing was carried out using memory CD4+ T cells sorted from blood. The subset was: CD45RA-negative fraction. J is TRBJ2-2 and V is TRBV4-3; D is perhaps TRBD2 (6 bases). The sequence came from a man aged 18 to 30 in good health. The CDR3 DNA is TGCGCCAGCAGCCAAGACCGGGGACCAATCCGGGAGAGGGGAGACACCGGGGAGCTGTTTTTT. This encodes CASSQDRGPIRERGDTGELFF.